The 32 T cell receptor beta chains below all came from one sample that was sequenced in a study of metastatic and nonmetastatic thyroid tumors. Treatment of any kind had been given to no patient before thyroid surgery. TCRdb re-processed the PCR reads through MiXCR. The sample yields 15,000 to 20,000 clones, about 35% seen once. Material: tumor tissue. The source is a male donor with papillary thyroid cancer or a benign thyroid nodule (not recorded which). Some clones in this sample may be carry-over from other donors' samples.

This clone has just a few counts. An end of the junction does not agree with germline; a read error may underlie this. This chain connects TRBV6-2 or TRBV6-3 to TRBJ1-2; D is perhaps TRBD1 (6 bases). The CDR3 loop spans 16 amino acids. Germline V gene lookup returns CDR1 MNHEY and CDR2 SVGEGT. The CDR3 sequence: CSSSARGTCCSYGYTF. The CDR3 region has the DNA TGTTCCAGCAGTGCTAGAGGGACATGCTGTAGCTATGGCTACACCTTC.

This clone was counted at least ten times. The chain joins TRBV3-1 to TRBJ2-1; D possibly corresponds to TRBD2 (6 bases). Trimming removed 0 bases from V and 7 bases from J, with 19 bases in between. The CDR3 covers 17 residues. Germline CDR1 and CDR2: LGHDT and YNNKEL (reference sequence). This CDR3 is CASSQDETLAYSNEQFF. The CDR3 DNA reads as TGTGCCAGCAGCCAAGACGAAACACTAGCCTACTCTAATGAGCAGTTCTTC.

Relative to its sample, this clone is medium-sized (0.01 to 0.1%). V is TRBV6-1 and J is TRBJ1-1, with a tentative D call TRBD1 (5 bases). V was shortened by 10 bases and J by 0 bases, with 24 bases between the two germline ends. The germline gives CDR1 MNHNS, CDR2 SASEGT. The CDR3 loop spans 17 amino acids. The CDR3 sequence is CATLPSGTPTMNTEAFF. The DNA of the CDR3 is TGTGCCACTTTGCCCTCCGGGACTCCTACCATGAACACTGAAGCTTTCTTT.

By sample share, this clone is medium-sized. The chain joins TRBV6-2 or TRBV6-3 to TRBJ1-6; 10 bases fit TRBD1. CDR3 length: 17 amino acids. Germline assignment: CDR1 MNHEY and CDR2 SVGEGT. V was pared by 6 bases and J by 3 bases, with 8 bases of the junction left unmatched. The CDR3 region is CASSSAGTGVYNSPLHF. As DNA, the CDR3 is TGTGCCAGCAGCTCCGCCGGGACAGGGGTCTATAATTCACCCCTCCACTTT.

This clone was detected ten times or more. The gene calls are TRBV9 and TRBJ1-6, with D possibly matching TRBD1 (5 bases). V gave up 4 bases and J gave up 0 bases, with 11 bases separating them. The CDR3 has 16 residues. Per germline, CDR1 SGDLS and CDR2 YYNGEE. The CDR3 spells CASSPQGISYNSPLHF. For the CDR3, the DNA is TGTGCCAGCAGCCCTCAGGGAATCTCCTATAATTCACCCCTCCACTTT.

This clone was detected ten times or more. The rearrangement links TRBV4-1 to TRBJ1-4; 8 nucleotides align to TRBD1. The germline CDR1 and CDR2 sequences are MGHRA and YSYEKL. Losses at the gene ends were 6 bases for V and 8 bases for J; bases not matched to a gene: 5. The CDR3 loop spans 13 amino acids. CDR3 nucleotide sequence: TGCGCCAGCAGTCAGGGGGCTGGAGAAAAACTGTTTTTT. Translation: CASSQGAGEKLFF.

The chain couples TRBV20-1 to TRBJ1-5, with D possibly TRBD1 on 6 matching bases. The V and J ends lost 5 bases and 2 bases respectively, with 16 bases between them. Germline V CDR1 and CDR2: DFQATT, SNEGSKA (reference sequence). CDR3 length equals 15 residues. CDR3 sequence: CSAPDLRQGNQPQHF. As DNA, the CDR3 is TGCAGTGCTCCTGACCTGCGACAGGGCAATCAGCCCCAGCATTTT.

This chain joins TRBV7-9 and TRBJ2-7; D tentatively reads TRBD1 or TRBD2 (5 bases each). V dropped 6 bases and J dropped 3 bases, with 18 bases sitting between them. Germline V CDR1 and CDR2: SEHNR, FQNEAQ (reference sequence). The CDR3 has 15 amino acids. CDR3 in DNA: TGTGCCAGCAGTAAAACCGGGACGGAGTACTACGAGCAGTACTTC. Translation: CASSKTGTEYYEQYF.

The chain joins TRBV30 to TRBJ1-5; D is unclear. V was shortened by 2 bases and J by 7 bases, with 18 bases between the two germline ends. Looked up from germline, CDR1 is GTSNPN and CDR2 is SVGIG (reference sequence). The CDR3 runs to 15 residues. CDR3 nucleotide sequence: TGTGCCTGGAGTTTCTCTTCGGCTTTTAAACAGCCCCAGCATTTT. It specifies CAWSFSSAFKQPQHF.

Note on this clone: A read error may be the cause here, since a much bigger clone is one base away. This chain uses TRBV29-1 with TRBJ1-2; 7 nucleotides match TRBD1. This CDR3 spans 13 amino acids. V lost 7 bases, J lost 1 base, and 6 bases stayed unmatched. Per germline, CDR1 SQVTM and CDR2 ANQGSEA. CDR3 in amino acids: CSGGDSINYGYTF. CDR3 sequence (DNA): TGCAGCGGGGGGGACAGCATTAACTATGGCTACACCTTC.

This clone was counted at least ten times. A much larger clone is a single base away; this may be a read error. The chain employs TRBV18 and TRBJ1-2, with 10 bases aligning to TRBD1. The CDR3 loop spans 15 amino acids. In germline, CDR1 is KGHSH, CDR2 LQKENI. The CDR3 coding sequence is TGTGTCAGCTCACTGGGGACAGGGGCCACCTTTGGCTACACCTTC. Residues: CVSSLGTGATFGYTF. Full variable domain (missing parts from reference TRBV18 and TRBJ1-2): NAGVMQNPRHLVRRRGQEARLRCSPMKGHSHVYWYRQLPEEGLKFMVYLQKENIIDESGMPKERFSAEFPKEGPSILRIQQVVRGDSAAYFCVSSLGTGATFGYTFGSGTRLTVV.

This clone appeared a few times. A clone one base away is much larger, so this may be a read error. Here the CDR3 reads CSARARVGANEQYF. The DNA for the CDR3 is TGCAGTGCTAGAGCCAGGGTGGGAGCAAACGAGCAGTACTTC. The chain uses TRBV20-1 and TRBJ2-7; the D call may be TRBD1 or TRBD2 (5 bases each). The CDR3 runs to 14 residues. Deletions cut 1 base from V and 5 bases from J, with 15 bases between. Germline values: CDR1 DFQATT, CDR2 SNEGSKA (reference sequence).

This clone was seen more than once but under ten times. J is TRBJ2-5 and V is TRBV27; D is possibly TRBD1 or TRBD2 (5 bases each). This CDR3 comprises 17 residues. Trimming pared 2 bases from V and 2 bases from J, leaving 18 bases between. CDR1 MNHEY and CDR2 SMNVEV come from the germline V gene (reference sequence). CDR3 bases: TGTGCCAGCAGTTTAGAGGGGCAGAGATCGGCTCAAGAGACCCAGTACTTC. Translating it yields CASSLEGQRSAQETQYF.

This clone has only a few counts. The rearrangement uses TRBV27 and TRBJ2-7; no reliable D call. The germline V gene has CDR1 MNHEY and CDR2 SMNVEV (reference sequence). The germline V and J ends were trimmed by 3 bases and 5 bases, with 5 bases remaining between them. CDR3 length: 11 residues. The chain's CDR3 is CASSFRNEQYF. CDR3 sequence (DNA): TGTGCCAGCAGTTTTAGGAACGAGCAGTACTTC.

V is TRBV20-1 and J is TRBJ1-5; tentatively, D is TRBD1 (5 bases). The length of the CDR3 is 13 residues. Trimming took 3 bases from V and 5 from J, leaving 11 bases between them. From germline, CDR1 is DFQATT and CDR2 SNEGSKA (reference sequence). CDR3 sequence (DNA): TGCAGTGCTAGGTTGGGGGTACATCAGCCCCAGCATTTT. Protein sequence: CSARLGVHQPQHF.

The chain combines TRBV12-3 or TRBV12-4 with TRBJ1-3; D unresolved. V lost 8 bases to trimming and J lost 6 bases, with 20 bases between them. This CDR3 is 15 amino acids long. The CDR3 here is CASPPRNSFVNTIYF. The DNA of the CDR3 is TGTGCCAGCCCTCCGAGGAACAGCTTTGTAAACACCATATATTTT.

The chain recombines TRBV6-4 with TRBJ2-7, with TRBD2 matching over 7 bases. CDR1 MRHNA and CDR2 SNTAGT come from the germline V gene. J gave up 10 bases and V 7 bases, and 22 bases lay outside the gene matches. CDR3 length: 16 amino acids. CDR3: CASIPELASLSYYQYF. The CDR3 nucleotides are TGTGCCAGCATTCCCGAACTAGCGTCTCTCTCCTACTATCAGTACTTC.

The CDR3 coding sequence is TGCGCCAGCAGCTTGACAACATTCGTAAACTACGAGCAGTACTTC. Residues: CASSLTTFVNYEQYF. The V gene is TRBV5-1, the J gene TRBJ2-7; D remains unclear. CDR1 is SGHRS, CDR2 YFSETQ, per germline. The CDR3 has 15 residues. V was trimmed by 1 base and J by 3 bases, leaving 14 bases between them.

In its sample, this clone was seen many times. The sample carries other DNA sequences with the same CDR3. The rearrangement links TRBV9 to TRBJ2-1; D uncertain. Trimming took 0 bases from V and 1 from J, leaving 8 bases between them. CDR1 SGDLS and CDR2 YYNGEE come from the germline V gene. The CDR3 runs 15 residues. In DNA form, the CDR3 reads TGTGCCAGCAGCGTAGGCGGCGATTCCTACAATGAGCAGTTCTTC. It specifies CASSVGGDSYNEQFF.

Ten or more counts support this clone. The chain carries TRBV19 and TRBJ2-2; 8 positions agree with TRBD2. This CDR3 region has 14 residues. Germline lookup yields CDR1 LNHDA and CDR2 SQIVND (reference sequence). The J segment lost 6 bases and the V segment lost 6 bases, leaving 6 bases of the junction unmatched. The CDR3 nucleotides read TGTGCCAGTAGAGAGACTAGCGCGGCCGGGGAGCTGTTTTTT. Translation gives CASRETSAAGELFF. The whole variable domain, filled in from reference TRBV19 and TRBJ2-2, reads DGGITQSPKYLFRKEGQNVTLSCEQNLNHDAMYWYRQDPGQGLRLIYYSQIVNDFQKGDIAEGYSVSREKKESFPLTVTSAQKNPTAFYLCASRETSAAGELFFGEGSRLTVL.

A word on this clone: At one end the junction does not follow the germline gene, possibly because of a read error. This same CDR3 is encoded by further DNA sequences in the sample. The chain is built from TRBV20-1 and TRBJ2-7, with a possible D match to TRBD1 (6 bases). This CDR3 is 14 amino acids long. Germline CDR1 is DFQATT and CDR2 is SNEGSKA (reference sequence). The CDR3 DNA reads TGCAGTGCCACACCCCGGGACAACTCCTATGAGCAGTACTTC. Protein: CSATPRDNSYEQYF.

This chain uses TRBV9 with TRBJ2-1; D remains ambiguous. V shed 0 bases and J shed 0 bases, with 10 bases lying between them. The length of the CDR3 is 16 residues. Germline V CDR1 and CDR2: SGDLS, YYNGEE. The CDR3 here is CASSVVFAYSYNEQFF. The CDR3 DNA reads TGTGCCAGCAGCGTAGTGTTTGCTTACTCCTACAATGAGCAGTTCTTC.

For this clone: The conserved phenylalanine or tryptophan is not found at the CDR3 terminus, so this likely reflects a read error. Because the CDR3's place on the DNA is in doubt, the DNA is left out and the CDR3 is given as listed by TCRdb. The rearrangement joins TRBV29-1 to TRBJ1-2; the D call in the table, TRBD1, was not verified against the DNA. Termini included, the CDR3 measures 14 amino acids. Germline-derived CDR1 and CDR2 are SQVTM and ANQGSEA. This chain's CDR3 is CSTETGEANDGNTL.

This clone was seen at least ten times. The rearrangement links TRBV28 to TRBJ1-4; maybe TRBD1 (6 bases). Trimming removed 8 bases from V and 3 bases from J, with 10 bases in between. Germline lookup yields CDR1 MDHEN and CDR2 SYDVKM. This CDR3 comprises 13 residues. The CDR3 reads CASRGAPNEKLFF. In DNA, the CDR3 is TGTGCCAGCCGGGGGGCGCCTAATGAAAAACTGTTTTTT. The full variable domain, its missing parts supplied by reference TRBV28 and TRBJ1-4, is DVKVTQSSRYLVKRTGEKVFLECVQDMDHENMFWYRQDPGLGLRLIYFSYDVKMKEKGDIPEGYSVSREKKERFSLILESASTNQTSMYLCASRGAPNEKLFFGSGTQLSVL.

This chain joins TRBV20-1 and TRBJ1-2; 8 nucleotides agree with TRBD1. The germline V gene encodes CDR1 DFQATT and CDR2 SNEGSKA (reference sequence). V lost 5 bases and J lost 4; bases outside the gene matches: 6. This CDR3 is 13 amino acids long. The CDR3 loop reads CSALDRASYGYTF. The DNA for the CDR3 is TGCAGTGCTTTGGACAGGGCTAGCTATGGCTACACCTTC.

This clone has more than one count but fewer than ten. A much larger clone is a single base away; this may be a read error. This sample also contains other DNA sequences that code for the same CDR3. This chain links TRBV29-1 with TRBJ1-1, with TRBD1 as a possible D gene (5 bases). The CDR3 is made up of 13 amino acids. The V and J ends lost 2 bases and 10 bases respectively, with 17 bases between them. Germline CDR1 reads SQVTM; CDR2 reads ANQGSEA. CDR3 in amino acids: CSVERGTGERAFF. CDR3 bases: TGCAGCGTTGAAAGGGGAACAGGTGAGAGAGCTTTCTTT.

This clone turned up a few times. The rearrangement links TRBV6-1 to TRBJ2-7; no clear D. Germline V lookup: CDR1 MNHNS, CDR2 SASEGT. The CDR3 loop spans 15 amino acids. V shed 6 bases and J shed 4 bases, with 19 bases lying between them. CDR3 coding DNA: TGTGCCAGCAGCCGAGGACCAAGCATTACATACGAGCAGTACTTC. This sequence encodes CASSRGPSITYEQYF.

Of note for this clone: Its ends do not fully match the called genes, so a read error is possible. The V gene is TRBV6-1, the J gene TRBJ1-5; D not resolved. This CDR3 region has 14 residues. CDR1 and CDR2 (germline): MNHNS, SASEGT. CDR3 loop: CASSEGYSNQPQDF. The CDR3 nucleotides read TGTGCCAGCAGTGAGGGGTATAGCAATCAGCCCCAGGATTTT.

The chain links TRBV5-6 to TRBJ2-7; 8 nucleotides match TRBD2. This CDR3 region has 15 residues. The V gene's germline CDR1 is SGHDT and CDR2 YYEEEE. Trimming removed 2 bases from V and 2 bases from J; junction bases left unmatched: 6. CDR3 loop: CASSFFTGGTYEQYF. CDR3 in DNA: TGTGCCAGCAGCTTCTTCACGGGAGGGACCTACGAGCAGTACTTC.

The chain recombines TRBV5-1 with TRBJ2-7; 9 bases line up with TRBD1. The CDR3 is 14 residues long. Germline loops: CDR1 SGHRS, CDR2 YFSETQ. V gave up 0 bases and J gave up 7 bases; unmatched junction bases: 5. The DNA for the CDR3 is TGCGCCAGCAGCTTGGACAGGGGGCTGGGTGAGCAGTACTTC. It specifies CASSLDRGLGEQYF.

This clone was seen only a few times. The chain couples TRBV28 to TRBJ2-7; D possibly corresponds to TRBD1 (6 bases). Germline assignment: CDR1 MDHEN and CDR2 SYDVKM. V was pared by 11 bases and J by 4 bases, with 21 bases between. This CDR3 region has 14 residues. DNA of the CDR3: TGTGCCCTACCATTCCGGGACAAGGGTTACGAGCAGTACTTC. It codes for CALPFRDKGYEQYF.

Many counts were recorded for this clone. This chain connects TRBV3-1 to TRBJ1-3, with D unresolved. The CDR3 consists of 12 residues. Germline V CDR1 and CDR2: LGHDT, YNNKEL (reference sequence). V shed 4 bases and J shed 7 bases, with 8 bases lying between them. The chain's CDR3 is CASSPAMNTIYF. CDR3 coding DNA: TGTGCCAGCAGCCCAGCGATGAACACCATATATTTT.